A single sample is the source of the 19 T cell receptor beta chains below, sequenced in a study of T cell changes during pregnancy in multiple sclerosis. The repertoire was sequenced with immunoSEQ multiplex PCR; TCRdb's copy has only in-frame clones and lacks some. This sample has 50,000 to 65,000 clones, with about nine tenths found just once. Sample: CD4+ T cells from peripheral blood mononuclear cells, taken in the third trimester of pregnancy. Source of these receptors: a female donor with multiple sclerosis, enrolled in a pregnancy study.

This chain uses TRBV9 with TRBJ2-5; 7 positions match TRBD1. Germline assignment: CDR1 SGDLS and CDR2 YYNGEE. The CDR3 consists of 14 residues. J lost 3 bases, V lost 4 bases, and 6 bases had no gene match. This chain's CDR3 is CASSRDRREETQYF. The CDR3 region has the DNA TGTGCCAGCAGCCGGGACAGACGGGAAGAGACCCAGTACTTC.

This clone was recorded only once. The gene calls are TRBV18 and TRBJ1-4, with 8 bases identical to TRBD1. V lost 5 bases, J lost 7 bases, and 12 bases stayed unmatched. The CDR3 covers 16 residues. In germline, CDR1 is KGHSH, CDR2 LQKENI. CDR3 in DNA: TGTGCCAGCTCATCTCTTACCGGGACAGGCCCTGAAAAACTGTTTTTT. The encoded protein is CASSSLTGTGPEKLFF.

This clone was counted at least ten times. This chain connects TRBV14 to TRBJ2-1; D remains ambiguous. V was trimmed by 3 bases and J by 4 bases, leaving 10 bases between them. Germline-derived CDR1 and CDR2 are SGHDN and FVKESK. The CDR3 has 14 amino acids. The CDR3 loop reads CASSQATVYNEQFF. The CDR3 nucleotides are TGTGCCAGCAGCCAGGCCACAGTATACAATGAGCAGTTCTTC.

V gene TRBV7-9 combines with J gene TRBJ1-5; D call uncertain. This CDR3 region has 12 residues. Germline V gene data show CDR1 as SEHNR and CDR2 as FQNEAQ (reference sequence). The V end lost 8 bases, the J end lost 1 base, and 6 bases lay between the germline ends. The CDR3, as DNA: TGTGCCAGCTCCCAAAGCAATCAGCCCCAGCATTTT. It is translated as CASSQSNQPQHF.

V and J are TRBV21-1 and TRBJ1-5; the DNA was not used to check the table's D call, TRBD1. TRBV21-1 is given as a pseudogene. The CDR3 consists of 17 residues. This chain's CDR3 is CASSTITDRGFNQPQHF. The CDR3 nucleotides read TGTGCCAGCAGCACTATTACGGACAGGGGTTTCAATCAGCCCCAGCATTTT.

The CDR3 region is CASSLLRAGTGNTYNSPLHF. Here the CDR3 DNA reads TGTGCCAGCTCACTACTTCGAGCCGGGACAGGGAATACCTATAATTCACCCCTCCACTTT. This chain links TRBV18 with TRBJ1-6; TRBD1 matches at 9 bases. Germline V gives CDR1 KGHSH, CDR2 LQKENI. V lost 4 bases, J lost 2 bases, and 15 bases stayed unmatched. CDR3 length equals 20 residues.

The V call is TRBV7-2, the J call TRBJ2-7; a weak D match, TRBD2 (5 bases). The CDR3 runs 15 residues. CDR1 is SGHTA, CDR2 FQGNSA, per germline. V gave up 5 bases and J gave up 5 bases, with 19 bases separating them. CDR3 residues: CASSRGPDIWNEQYF. In nucleotides, the CDR3 is TGTGCCAGCAGCCGAGGGCCTGATATATGGAACGAGCAGTACTTC.

The V call is TRBV6-5, the J call TRBJ2-7, with 11 bases matching TRBD1. Germline-derived CDR1 and CDR2 are MNHEY and SVGAGI. V was pared by 0 bases and J by 4 bases, with 2 bases of the junction left unmatched. This CDR3 has 15 residues. The DNA for the CDR3 is TGTGCCAGCAGTTACTCCGGGACAGGGGGTTACGAGCAGTACTTC. Protein sequence: CASSYSGTGGYEQYF.

The chain recombines TRBV7-6 with TRBJ1-2; TRBD1 matches 7 bases. Unmatched junction bases numbered 7, after V lost 1 base and J lost 2 bases. The germline CDR1 and CDR2 sequences are SGHVS and FNYEAQ. This CDR3 has 16 residues. In DNA, the CDR3 is TGTGCCAGCAGCTTAGTGCCGGGACAGAACAACTATGGCTACACCTTC. It encodes CASSLVPGQNNYGYTF.

This clone has just one count. V and J are TRBV19 and TRBJ1-5, with 11 positions matching TRBD1. Germline V gives CDR1 LNHDA, CDR2 SQIVND (reference sequence). Trimming cost V 3 bases and J 5 bases; bases outside gene matches: 0. CDR3 length equals 14 residues. CDR3 bases: TGTGCCAGTAGTATGGGACAGGGGGATCAGCCCCAGCATTTT. Protein sequence: CASSMGQGDQPQHF.

This clone appeared once. This sample also contains other DNA sequences that code for the same CDR3. The gene calls are TRBV6-4 and TRBJ1-1; D unclear. The V and J ends lost 0 bases and 2 bases respectively, with 7 bases between them. The CDR3 spans 14 residues. CDR1 MRHNA and CDR2 SNTAGT come from the germline V gene. CDR3 coding DNA: TGTGCCAGCAGTGACTCATCAGGAAACACTGAAGCTTTCTTT. It encodes CASSDSSGNTEAFF.

The rearrangement uses TRBV10-3 and TRBJ1-2; D is uncertain. V was pared by 3 bases and J by 5 bases, with 16 bases between. Germline V CDR1 and CDR2: ENHRY, SYGVKD. The CDR3 sequence is 15 residues long. CDR3 bases: TGTGCCATCAGTGATGCCCTCCGGGGTACATATGGCTACACCTTC. This sequence encodes CAISDALRGTYGYTF.

This rearrangement joins TRBV4-1 to TRBJ1-3, with a weak D call TRBD1 (5 bases). V lost 1 base to trimming and J lost 0 bases, with 10 bases between them. Germline loops: CDR1 MGHRA, CDR2 YSYEKL. CDR3 size: 16 residues. CDR3 DNA: TGCGCCAGCAGCCAAGGTGCGGGACTCTCTGGAAACACCATATATTTT. This translates into CASSQGAGLSGNTIYF.

CDR3: CASSSLAGGGTGELFF. Written as DNA, the CDR3 is TGCGCCAGCAGCTCCCTAGCGGGAGGAGGCACCGGGGAGCTGTTTTTT. The chain recombines TRBV5-1 with TRBJ2-2; TRBD2 matches at 11 bases. V shed 3 bases, J shed 4 bases, and the junction held 5 bases outside the gene matches. There are 16 residues in the CDR3. Germline CDR1 and CDR2: SGHRS and YFSETQ.

This chain joins TRBV7-9 and TRBJ1-5; D ambiguous. Trimming stripped 1 base from V and 0 bases from J, with 7 bases between. Germline assignment: CDR1 SEHNR and CDR2 FQNEAQ (reference sequence). This CDR3 is 15 amino acids long. The CDR3: CASSLGLYSNQPQHF. The CDR3 coding sequence is TGTGCCAGCAGCTTAGGGCTTTATAGCAATCAGCCCCAGCATTTT.

The chain recombines TRBV27 with TRBJ1-5, with TRBD1 identical over 7 bases. CDR3 size: 14 residues. Trimming cost V 5 bases and J 2 bases; bases outside gene matches: 3. The germline gives CDR1 MNHEY, CDR2 SMNVEV (reference sequence). The CDR3 loop is CASSNTGGNQPQHF. The CDR3 region has the DNA TGTGCCAGCAGTAATACAGGGGGCAATCAGCCCCAGCATTTT.

This sequence joins TRBV7-3 and TRBJ2-6, with a possible D match to TRBD1 (5 bases). The CDR3 runs to 15 residues. Germline V CDR1 and CDR2: SGHTA, FQGTGA. The V end was cut by 5 bases, the J end by 0 bases, with 8 bases between. The CDR3 sequence is CASSATASGANVLTF. In DNA, the CDR3 is TGTGCCAGCAGCGCGACAGCCTCTGGGGCCAACGTCCTGACTTTC.

This chain uses TRBV10-1 with TRBJ2-3, with 9 nucleotides matching TRBD1. The ends lost 6 bases at V and 4 bases at J; junction bases unmatched: 8. Germline V CDR1 and CDR2: WNHNN, SYGVQD (reference sequence). This CDR3 region has 15 residues. The CDR3 here is CASSAGTGYADTQYF. The CDR3, as DNA: TGCGCCAGCAGCGCCGGGACAGGGTATGCAGATACGCAGTATTTT.

The chain uses TRBV7-2 and TRBJ1-2; weak D call: TRBD1 (6 bases). The CDR3 totals 15 residues. Germline CDR1 reads SGHTA; CDR2 reads FQGNSA. Trimming left V 5 bases short and J 2 bases short, with 15 bases between. Written as DNA, the CDR3 is TGTGCCAGCAGCCGAGACAGGACAGTGAACTATGGCTACACCTTC. Its protein product is CASSRDRTVNYGYTF.